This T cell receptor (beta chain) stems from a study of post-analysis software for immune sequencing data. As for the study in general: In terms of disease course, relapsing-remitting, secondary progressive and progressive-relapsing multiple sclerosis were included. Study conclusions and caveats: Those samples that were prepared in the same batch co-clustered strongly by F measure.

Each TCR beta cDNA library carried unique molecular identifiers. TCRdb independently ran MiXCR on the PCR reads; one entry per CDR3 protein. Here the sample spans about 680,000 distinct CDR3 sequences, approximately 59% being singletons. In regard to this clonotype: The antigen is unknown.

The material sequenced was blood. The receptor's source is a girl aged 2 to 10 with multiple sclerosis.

CDR3 sequence reads: CASSEGLLYEQYF. DNA for the CDR3: TGTGCCAGCAGTGAGGGACTACTTTACGAGCAGTACTTC. The chain joins TRBV2 to TRBJ2-5; TRBD2 matches at 7 bases. The J call is uncertain, as TRBJ2-7 better fits the DNA end. This CDR3 spans 13 amino acids. Germline V gene lookup returns CDR1 SNHLY and CDR2 FYNNEI.